Listed here are 9 T cell receptor beta chains from one sample, sequenced in a study of blood T cells in healthy people across ages (dated by TCRdb to 2013 to 2016). Receptors were amplified or captured by 5' RACE. These reads were obtained on an Illumina HiSeq 2500. A second about 7 to 12 cycle PCR used a sample-barcoded 5' primer and a J-beta primer mix. TCRdb reprocessed the public reads (quality trimming at Q25 with fastp, clone calling with MiXCR) and kept in-frame beta chains. Identical CDR3 proteins give one entry, which carries the most common genes and DNA. Here the sample has roughly 1.4 million distinct CDR3 sequences; around 55% occur a single time. The ten top clones hold 5% to 7% of the sample. The sequenced material came from blood. The receptors were sampled from a young man in good health.

V is TRBV15 and J is TRBJ2-1; D could derive from TRBD1 or TRBD2 (5 bases each). The CDR3 runs to 13 residues. Trimming cost V 5 bases and J 6 bases, with 11 bases left between them. Germline V gene data show CDR1 as LNHNV and CDR2 as YYDKDF (reference sequence). The CDR3 DNA is TGTGCCACCAGCGGGGACCACGGCAATGAGCAGTTCTTC. Translating gives CATSGDHGNEQFF.

This clonotype was seen a handful of times. The J gene is TRBJ2-1, the V gene TRBV10-3, with TRBD1 matching over 7 bases. The junction had 13 bases not matched to a gene; V was cut back by 7 bases and J by 1 base. Germline CDR1 reads ENHRY; CDR2 reads SYGVKD. The CDR3 totals 17 residues. The CDR3 loop reads CAITKGQAWGSYNEQFF. In DNA, the CDR3 is TGTGCCATCACCAAAGGACAGGCATGGGGATCCTACAATGAGCAGTTCTTC.

This sequence joins TRBV7-2 and TRBJ1-2; 7 bases match TRBD1. Germline V gene sequence: CDR1 SGHTA, CDR2 FQGNSA. CDR3 length: 14 residues. V lost 1 base to trimming and J lost 5 bases; unmatched junction nucleotides: 4. CDR3 loop: CASSLGDSRYGYTF. DNA for the CDR3: TGTGCCAGCAGCTTAGGGGACAGTAGATATGGCTACACCTTC.

The V call is TRBV20-1, the J call TRBJ2-7; TRBD1 agrees at 11 bases. Germline V lookup: CDR1 DFQATT, CDR2 SNEGSKA (reference sequence). Germline trimming cut 5 bases from V and 3 bases from J; bases unmatched to any gene: 6. The CDR3 contains 14 residues. The chain's CDR3 is CSADGTGGLYEQYF. In DNA, the CDR3 is TGCAGTGCTGACGGGACAGGGGGACTCTACGAGCAGTACTTC.

In this sample, this clonotype turned up a few times. The chain is built from TRBV7-2 and TRBJ2-5, with 12 bases fitting TRBD2. Germline V CDR1 and CDR2: SGHTA, FQGNSA. This CDR3 spans 17 amino acids. The trim removed 5 bases at V and 4 bases at J, leaving 11 bases unmatched. The CDR3 spells CASSPGLAGFSLETQYF. Here the CDR3 DNA reads TGTGCCAGCAGCCCGGGACTAGCGGGTTTCTCGTTAGAGACCCAGTACTTC.

The sample holds one count of this clonotype. The chain couples TRBV29-1 to TRBJ2-5; D is undetermined. The DNA matches TRBJ2-7 better at its end, which makes the J call doubtful. The germline V gene encodes CDR1 SQVTM and CDR2 ANQGSEA. The CDR3 length is 10 residues. CDR3 amino acids: CGAYWGEQYF. DNA of the CDR3: TGCGGCGCCTATTGGGGCGAGCAGTACTTC.

The chain carries TRBV28 and TRBJ1-2, with D maybe TRBD1 (6 bases). Germline CDR1 MDHEN, CDR2 SYDVKM. The CDR3 is made up of 15 amino acids. The V and J ends lost 3 bases and 3 bases respectively, with 14 bases between them. The DNA of the CDR3 is TGTGCCAGCAGTTTTTCAGGGGCGCATTACTATGGCTACACCTTC. Encoded protein: CASSFSGAHYYGYTF.

This clonotype was observed once. This chain links TRBV27 with TRBJ2-1; D unresolved. Looked up from germline, CDR1 is MNHEY and CDR2 is SMNVEV (reference sequence). Trimming pared 6 bases from V and 5 bases from J, leaving 11 bases between. The CDR3 consists of 13 residues. The chain's CDR3 is CASSSAVNNEQFF. CDR3 in DNA: TGTGCCAGCAGCTCCGCCGTAAACAATGAGCAGTTCTTC.

The V and J genes are TRBV20-1 and TRBJ1-5; possibly TRBD1 for D (5 bases). The germline CDR1 and CDR2 sequences are DFQATT and SNEGSKA (reference sequence). Trimming cost V 5 bases and J 4 bases, with 12 bases left between them. The CDR3 covers 13 residues. This chain's CDR3 is CSAWTKGNQPQHF. The CDR3, as DNA: TGCAGTGCTTGGACGAAGGGGAATCAGCCCCAGCATTTT.